The clone carrying this T cell receptor beta chain has only a few counts. What it recognizes is unknown. Unique molecular identifiers were present on the cDNA, and a universal primer site came from template switching. From the 5' RACE reads, TCRdb called clonotypes with MiXCR, one entry per CDR3 protein. The sample carries approximately 630,000 distinct CDR3 sequences, around 7.5% recorded once. This specimen belongs to a study of identical twins. Findings of the study overall: These conclusions were based on statistical analysis (cross-sectional, not following the same donors).

Trimming stripped 4 bases from V and 0 bases from J, with 14 bases between. CDR1 and CDR2 from the germline V gene are SGHDT and YYEEEE. The CDR3 is 17 amino acids. This sample also belongs to another study, concerning yellow fever vaccine responses in identical twins.

The chain couples TRBV5-6 to TRBJ2-6; D may be TRBD2 (6 bases). Sequencing used PBMCs. The source is a woman in her late teens or twenties in good health. CDR3 sequence (DNA): TGTGCCAGCAGCATCGGGGGTTTAACCTCTGGGGCCAACGTCCTGACTTTC. It yields the protein CASSIGGLTSGANVLTF. The entire variable domain, with the rest obtained from reference TRBV5-6 and TRBJ2-6, is as follows: DAGVTQSPTHLIKTRGQQVTLRCSPKSGHDTVSWYQQALGQGPQFIFQYYEEEERQRGNFPDRFSGHQFPNYSSELNVNALLLGDSALYLCASSIGGLTSGANVLTFGAGSRLTVL.